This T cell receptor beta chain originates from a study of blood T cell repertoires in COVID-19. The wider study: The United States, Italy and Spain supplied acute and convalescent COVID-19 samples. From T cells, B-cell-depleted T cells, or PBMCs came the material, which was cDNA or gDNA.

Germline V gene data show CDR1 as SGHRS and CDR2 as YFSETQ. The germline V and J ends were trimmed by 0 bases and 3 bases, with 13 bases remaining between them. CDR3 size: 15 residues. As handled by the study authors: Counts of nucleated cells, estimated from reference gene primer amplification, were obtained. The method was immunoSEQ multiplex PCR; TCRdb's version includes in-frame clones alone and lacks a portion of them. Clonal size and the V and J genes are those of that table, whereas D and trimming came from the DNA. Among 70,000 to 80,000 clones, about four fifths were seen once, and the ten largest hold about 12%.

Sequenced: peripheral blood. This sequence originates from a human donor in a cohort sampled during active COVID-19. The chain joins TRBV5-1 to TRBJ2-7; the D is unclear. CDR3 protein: CASSLGHSNLYEQYF. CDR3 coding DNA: TGCGCCAGCAGCTTGGGACATTCGAACCTCTACGAGCAGTACTTC.